The source of this TCR beta chain is a study of blood T cell repertoires in COVID-19. Study-wide context: From the United States, Italy and Spain came samples of acute and convalescent COVID-19. Sample material is recorded as cDNA or gDNA derived from T cells, B-cell-depleted T cells, or PBMCs.

V was cut by 5 bases and J by 2 bases, with 16 bases left in between. This CDR3 comprises 15 residues. Germline V gives CDR1 MNHEY, CDR2 SVGEGT. Sequenced by immunoSEQ multiplex PCR; TCRdb stores in-frame clones only, minus some. In the table there are approximately 60,000 clones, about four fifths of which are singletons. The V and J genes are TRBV6-2 or TRBV6-3 and TRBJ2-7; D may be TRBD1 (5 bases). Source material: peripheral blood. The sequence derives from an elderly woman with acute or convalescent COVID-19. The CDR3 nucleotides read TGTGCCAGCAGTAACCCCGGGCACAGGCCCTACGAGCAGTACTTC. Its translation is CASSNPGHRPYEQYF.